This T cell receptor beta chain was recovered during a study of tumor and adjacent non-tumor tissue in lung cancer. Study context: Patients comprised 12 adenocarcinoma, 2 squamous cell carcinoma and 1 small cell lung cancer.

The library came from three nested PCR rounds adapted from ARM-PCR protocols. TCRdb processed the multiplex PCR reads anew with MiXCR; each CDR3 protein has one entry. The data show some 120,000 distinct CDR3 sequences, with 55% to 75% seen just once and around 13% held by the top ten. No cell sorting was done before RNA was extracted from the tissue. Chemotherapy-naive patients with new lung cancer underwent thoracic surgery in China, August–November 2014. Whole-study findings and limits: Top 100 clones took a larger repertoire share in normal lung.

Of note for this clonotype: Its antigen is unidentified. Since a much larger clone is just one base distant, this may be a read error.

The germline V gene has CDR1 MNHNS and CDR2 SASEGT. This CDR3 has 12 amino acids. This chain uses TRBV6-1 with TRBJ2-1; 9 nucleotides line up with TRBD2. The specimen sequenced was lung tumor tissue. This clonotype was obtained from a man younger than 40 with non-small cell lung cancer. CDR3 loop: CAGGREGNKQFF. CDR3 bases: TGTGCCGGAGGGCGGGAGGGCAATAAGCAGTTCTTC.